These 27 T cell receptor beta chains were sequenced from one sample in a study of T cell changes during pregnancy in multiple sclerosis. Some clones are missing from TCRdb's copy, which holds only in-frame ones; the method was immunoSEQ multiplex PCR. The table lists about 65,000 clones, approximately 92% of them singletons, with approximately 2.8% in the top ten. The starting material was CD8+ T cells from peripheral blood mononuclear cells, obtained in the third trimester of pregnancy. The source is a female donor in good health, enrolled as a control in a pregnancy study.

The genes are TRBV7-9 and TRBJ1-6; no clear D. CDR1 is SEHNR, CDR2 FQNEAQ, per germline (reference sequence). The CDR3 loop spans 14 amino acids. The V end was cut by 0 bases, the J end by 7 bases, with 7 bases between. The CDR3: CASSLAFGNSPLHF. The DNA of the CDR3 is TGTGCCAGCAGCTTAGCCTTCGGGAATTCACCCCTCCACTTT.

The chain carries TRBV9 and TRBJ1-2; D is undetermined. The germline V gene encodes CDR1 SGDLS and CDR2 YYNGEE. Trimming left V 2 bases short and J 1 base short, with 3 bases between. This CDR3 has 12 residues. The CDR3 nucleotides are TGTGCCAGCAGCGTGAGTAACTATGGCTACACCTTC. It yields the protein CASSVSNYGYTF.

The chain combines TRBV30 with TRBJ1-1; 8 bases align to TRBD1. The trim removed 0 bases at V and 3 bases at J, leaving 6 bases unmatched. CDR1 and CDR2 from the germline V gene are GTSNPN and SVGIG (reference sequence). The CDR3 runs to 15 residues. The CDR3 sequence: CAWSVGRTGYTEAFF. CDR3 DNA: TGTGCCTGGAGTGTTGGGAGGACAGGGTACACTGAAGCTTTCTTT. Full variable domain (outside the CDR3, taken from reference TRBV30 and TRBJ1-1): SQTIHQWPATLVQPVGSPLSLECTVEGTSNPNLYWYRQAAGRGLQLLFYSVGIGQISSEVPQNLSASRPQDRQFILSSKKLLLSDSGFYLCAWSVGRTGYTEAFFGQGTRLTVV.

The chain combines TRBV5-1 with TRBJ2-3, with TRBD2 identical over 10 bases. The CDR3 is made up of 15 amino acids. With V trimmed by 2 bases and J by 5 bases, 5 bases remained unmatched. From germline, CDR1 is SGHRS and CDR2 YFSETQ. The CDR3 sequence: CASSFTSGEGDTQYF. Written as DNA, the CDR3 is TGCGCCAGCAGCTTTACTAGCGGGGAAGGAGATACGCAGTATTTT.

This CDR3 reads CAISAEGAYEQFF. Here the CDR3 DNA reads TGTGCCATCAGCGCTGAGGGGGCCTATGAGCAGTTCTTC. V gene TRBV10-3 combines with J gene TRBJ2-1, with 7 bases fitting TRBD1. V lost 6 bases and J lost 8; bases outside the gene matches: 7. This CDR3 spans 13 amino acids. Germline-derived CDR1 and CDR2 are ENHRY and SYGVKD.

This chain links TRBV4-3 with TRBJ2-7, with D possibly being TRBD1 (5 bases). The germline CDR1 and CDR2 sequences are LGHNA and YSLEER. This CDR3 spans 14 amino acids. Trimming removed 0 bases from V and 1 base from J, with 7 bases in between. CDR3 DNA: TGCGCCAGCAGCCAAGATCAGGGATCCTACGAGCAGTACTTC. This gives the protein CASSQDQGSYEQYF.

The gene calls are TRBV4-3 and TRBJ2-2, with a possible D match to TRBD1 (6 bases). The germline V and J ends were trimmed by 2 bases and 2 bases, with 18 bases remaining between them. The CDR3 loop spans 18 amino acids. CDR1 LGHNA and CDR2 YSLEER come from the germline V gene. CDR3 amino acids: CASSQLDRSELNTGELFF. The CDR3 nucleotides read TGCGCCAGCAGCCAACTCGACAGGTCGGAATTAAACACCGGGGAGCTGTTTTTT.

J is TRBJ1-2 and V is TRBV6-5; 9 bases map to TRBD1. CDR3 length: 13 residues. V dropped 6 bases and J dropped 8; count of bases not matched to a gene: 7. Germline V CDR1 and CDR2: MNHEY, SVGAGI. The CDR3 region is CASRPGQGSGYTF. CDR3 DNA sequence: TGTGCCAGCAGACCCGGACAGGGGAGCGGCTACACCTTC.

The chain carries TRBV27 and TRBJ1-2, with D hard to call. In germline, CDR1 is MNHEY, CDR2 SMNVEV (reference sequence). V lost 5 bases and J 3 bases, leaving 16 bases between the germline ends. The CDR3 totals 15 residues. The CDR3 region is CASSLRSIGDYGYTF. The CDR3 coding sequence is TGTGCCAGCAGTCTCCGGTCAATCGGTGACTATGGCTACACCTTC.

The chain employs TRBV5-6 and TRBJ2-2; D call uncertain. The germline CDR1 and CDR2 sequences are SGHDT and YYEEEE. This CDR3 spans 12 amino acids. The V and J ends lost 4 bases and 6 bases respectively, with 7 bases between them. CDR3 sequence reads: CASSPPSGELFF. The CDR3 nucleotides read TGTGCCAGCAGCCCTCCCTCCGGGGAGCTGTTTTTT.

The chain couples TRBV9 to TRBJ2-7; 7 nucleotides match TRBD2. V trimming: 4 bases; J trimming: 5 bases; junction bases outside the gene matches: 9. This CDR3 is 14 amino acids long. Germline CDR1 and CDR2: SGDLS and YYNGEE. CDR3 DNA sequence: TGTGCCAGCAGCTATTCCACTAGCGCCGACGAGCAGTACTTC. This translates into CASSYSTSADEQYF.

This clone has a handful of counts. The chain recombines TRBV27 with TRBJ1-2; TRBD1 matches at 7 bases. V dropped 5 bases and J dropped 3; count of bases not matched to a gene: 3. This CDR3 is built from 13 residues. Germline V CDR1 and CDR2: MNHEY, SMNVEV (reference sequence). The CDR3 coding sequence is TGTGCCAGCAGTACAGGGGAAGACTATGGCTACACCTTC. Translated: CASSTGEDYGYTF.

The gene calls are TRBV30 and TRBJ1-1, with D unclear. Trimming shortened V by 2 bases and J by 3 bases, and 19 bases separated the two germline ends. CDR3 length: 16 amino acids. The germline V gene has CDR1 GTSNPN and CDR2 SVGIG (reference sequence). DNA for the CDR3: TGTGCCTGGAGTTTAATGAGTTTTTCGGTGGACACTGAAGCTTTCTTT. This translates into CAWSLMSFSVDTEAFF.

This rearrangement joins TRBV4-1 to TRBJ1-2; 8 bases map to TRBD1. Per germline, CDR1 MGHRA and CDR2 YSYEKL. V lost 0 bases, J lost 5 bases, and 8 bases stayed unmatched. This CDR3 has 16 residues. CDR3 in amino acids: CASSQDRGTGRYGYTF. CDR3 sequence (DNA): TGCGCCAGCAGCCAAGATAGAGGGACAGGACGATATGGCTACACCTTC.

The J gene is TRBJ1-1, the V gene TRBV29-1; the D is unclear. Germline V gives CDR1 SQVTM, CDR2 ANQGSEA. The germline V and J ends were trimmed by 7 bases and 0 bases, with 12 bases remaining between them. This CDR3 region has 13 residues. The DNA of the CDR3 is TGCAGCGCCGAGGATACGGTGAACACTGAAGCTTTCTTT. Protein sequence: CSAEDTVNTEAFF.

The chain links TRBV6-1 to TRBJ2-7, with 7 bases lining up with TRBD1. Germline CDR1 reads MNHNS; CDR2 reads SASEGT. The CDR3 contains 15 residues. Unmatched junction bases numbered 7, after V lost 5 bases and J lost 0 bases. The CDR3: CASSTGRDSSYEQYF. The CDR3 DNA reads as TGTGCCAGCAGTACCGGCAGGGACAGCTCCTACGAGCAGTACTTC.

J is TRBJ1-5 and V is TRBV4-1; unclear D gene. Trimming shortened V by 0 bases and J by 5 bases, and 11 bases separated the two germline ends. The CDR3 is 15 residues long. CDR1 and CDR2 (germline): MGHRA, YSYEKL. CDR3 loop: CASSQDSGTYQPQHF. CDR3 in DNA: TGCGCCAGCAGCCAAGATTCCGGTACTTATCAGCCCCAGCATTTT.

The rearrangement joins TRBV9 to TRBJ2-1, with 11 bases identical to TRBD2. Germline assignment: CDR1 SGDLS and CDR2 YYNGEE. The length of the CDR3 is 17 residues. The junction had 8 bases not matched to a gene; V was cut back by 1 base and J by 5 bases. CDR3 region: CASSVNALAGGNNEQFF. CDR3 nucleotides: TGTGCCAGCAGCGTAAATGCCCTAGCGGGGGGTAACAATGAGCAGTTCTTC.

V usage is TRBV2 and J usage is TRBJ2-2; possible D gene TRBD1, 6 bases. The V and J ends lost 4 bases and 0 bases respectively, with 12 bases between them. The CDR3 contains 16 residues. The germline V gene encodes CDR1 SNHLY and CDR2 FYNNEI. The CDR3, as DNA: TGTGCCAGCAGTGGGGGGCTTTCCGCGAACACCGGGGAGCTGTTTTTT. The encoded protein is CASSGGLSANTGELFF. Full variable domain (outside the CDR3, taken from reference TRBV2 and TRBJ2-2): EPEVTQTPSHQVTQMGQEVILRCVPISNHLYFYWYRQILGQKVEFLVSFYNNEISEKSEIFDDQFSVERPDGSNFTLKIRSTKLEDSAMYFCASSGGLSANTGELFFGEGSRLTVL.

The chain is built from TRBV25-1 and TRBJ1-4; D perhaps matches TRBD1 (5 bases). V shed 10 bases and J shed 4 bases, with 13 bases lying between them. Germline V gene data show CDR1 as MGHDK and CDR2 as SYGVNS. The CDR3 sequence is 13 residues long. The CDR3 coding sequence is TGTGCCACCGAGACAGAAGATAATGAAAAACTGTTTTTT. Its translation is CATETEDNEKLFF. Full variable domain (outside the CDR3, taken from reference TRBV25-1 and TRBJ1-4): EADIYQTPRYLVIGTGKKITLECSQTMGHDKMYWYQQDPGMELHLIHYSYGVNSTEKGDLSSESTVSRIRTEHFPLTLESARPSHTSQYLCATETEDNEKLFFGSGTQLSVL.

This chain joins TRBV19 and TRBJ1-1, with 8 nucleotides matching TRBD1. The junction had 7 bases not matched to a gene; V was cut back by 5 bases and J by 5 bases. The CDR3 contains 14 residues. CDR1 and CDR2 (germline): LNHDA, SQIVND (reference sequence). Here the CDR3 DNA reads TGTGCCAGTAGTCAGGGACAGGTGGGGACTGAAGCTTTCTTT. Protein sequence: CASSQGQVGTEAFF.

This chain joins TRBV7-6 and TRBJ1-2; D is possibly TRBD1 (5 bases). This CDR3 is built from 14 residues. Germline assignment: CDR1 SGHVS and CDR2 FNYEAQ. The V end was cut by 5 bases, the J end by 6 bases, with 16 bases between. The DNA of the CDR3 is TGTGCCAGCAGCCCCGGGGGGGGTGTTGATGGCTACACCTTC. It is translated as CASSPGGGVDGYTF.

This clone has just one count. The sample has other DNA sequences that encode this CDR3 too. The V and J genes are TRBV27 and TRBJ1-1, with D possibly TRBD1 on 5 matching bases. The V and J ends lost 2 bases and 1 base respectively, with 11 bases between them. This CDR3 contains 15 residues. The V gene's germline CDR1 is MNHEY and CDR2 SMNVEV (reference sequence). The CDR3 loop is CASSLIFGGNTEAFF. CDR3 nucleotide sequence: TGTGCCAGCAGTTTAATTTTCGGGGGGAACACTGAAGCTTTCTTT.

The chain has TRBV11-3 and TRBJ1-1; 8 bases match TRBD1. V was pared by 5 bases and J by 3 bases, with 2 bases of the junction left unmatched. The length of the CDR3 is 13 residues. Germline V gene lookup returns CDR1 SGHNT and CDR2 YENEEA. CDR3 in amino acids: CASSPDRDTEAFF. The CDR3 nucleotides are TGTGCCAGCAGCCCGGACAGGGACACTGAAGCTTTCTTT.

The chain recombines TRBV15 with TRBJ2-2, with 9 positions matching TRBD2. The CDR3 extends over 16 amino acids. The germline gives CDR1 LNHNV, CDR2 YYDKDF (reference sequence). The V segment lost 6 bases and the J segment 4 bases; nucleotides outside the gene matches: 9. This chain's CDR3 is CATRRAGGPGTGELFF. The CDR3 nucleotides are TGTGCCACCAGACGGGCGGGGGGGCCCGGCACCGGGGAGCTGTTTTTT.

CDR3 bases: TGTGCCATCTCCGAGCCACCAAACACCGGGGAGCTGTTTTTT. Translated, it gives CAISEPPNTGELFF. V usage is TRBV10-3 and J usage is TRBJ2-2; D unresolved. The CDR3 length is 14 residues. Trimming removed 8 bases at V and 2 bases at J, with 12 bases between. The V gene's germline CDR1 is ENHRY and CDR2 SYGVKD.

The V gene is TRBV10-3, the J gene TRBJ1-1; TRBD1 aligns across 9 bases. The CDR3 sequence is 16 residues long. Losses at the gene ends were 6 bases for V and 0 bases for J; bases not matched to a gene: 8. Per the germline V gene, CDR1 is ENHRY and CDR2 is SYGVKD. CDR3 DNA sequence: TGTGCCATCAGGCACCCGGGACAGGGTCTGAACACTGAAGCTTTCTTT. Translation gives CAIRHPGQGLNTEAFF.